One sample yielded the 30 T cell receptor beta chains listed below, sequenced in a study of identical twins. From the 5' RACE reads, TCRdb called clonotypes with MiXCR, one entry per CDR3 protein. Altogether 350,000 to 600,000 distinct CDR3 sequences are present, more than 13% being singletons, with the ten largest covering around 0.48%. These data also featured in a second study, about yellow fever vaccine responses in identical twins.

Sequenced input: CD4+ T cells sorted from blood. The source is a woman aged 18 to 35 in good health.

The chain uses TRBV10-3 and TRBJ2-5, with 7 nucleotides matching TRBD1. The CDR3 totals 14 residues. V trimming: 3 bases; J trimming: 4 bases; junction bases outside the gene matches: 5. In germline, CDR1 is ENHRY, CDR2 SYGVKD. The CDR3: CAISETGVPETQYF. Here the CDR3 DNA reads TGTGCCATCAGTGAAACAGGGGTCCCAGAGACCCAGTACTTC.

This clonotype was counted many times. This chain joins TRBV5-1 and TRBJ2-5; weak D call: TRBD2 (6 bases). The V end was cut by 0 bases, the J end by 0 bases, with 6 bases between. Germline lookup yields CDR1 SGHRS and CDR2 YFSETQ. This CDR3 region has 14 residues. Written as DNA, the CDR3 is TGCGCCAGCAGCTTGGGGACTAACCAAGAGACCCAGTACTTC. Translated, it gives CASSLGTNQETQYF.

This clonotype turned up a few times. This rearrangement joins TRBV4-2 to TRBJ2-1, with 7 bases fitting TRBD1. The CDR3 consists of 12 residues. Germline CDR1 is LGHNA and CDR2 is YNFKEQ. The V and J ends lost 4 bases and 15 bases, in that order; junction bases with no gene match: 9. The CDR3 DNA reads TGTGCCAGCAGCCGAGAGGGCCGGGACAGGTTCTTC. Translated: CASSREGRDRFF.

This clonotype was recorded at least ten times. This chain connects TRBV5-6 to TRBJ1-1; the D is unclear. V lost 2 bases and J lost 5, with 7 bases in between. CDR1 and CDR2 from the germline V gene are SGHDT and YYEEEE. The CDR3 consists of 12 residues. The CDR3 region is CASSLTRTEAFF. The DNA for the CDR3 is TGTGCCAGCAGCTTAACTCGGACTGAAGCTTTCTTT. Filled out from reference TRBV5-6 and TRBJ1-1, the complete variable domain reads DAGVTQSPTHLIKTRGQQVTLRCSPKSGHDTVSWYQQALGQGPQFIFQYYEEEERQRGNFPDRFSGHQFPNYSSELNVNALLLGDSALYLCASSLTRTEAFFGQGTRLTVV.

This clonotype was found a few times. The rearrangement links TRBV4-1 to TRBJ2-1, with D possibly being TRBD1 or TRBD2 (5 bases each). CDR3 length: 11 residues. V lost 9 bases, J lost 6 bases, and 9 bases lay in between. The germline V gene encodes CDR1 MGHRA and CDR2 YSYEKL. The CDR3 loop reads CASLRGNEQFF. CDR3 nucleotide sequence: TGCGCCAGTCTGAGGGGCAATGAGCAGTTCTTC.

The gene calls are TRBV20-1 and TRBJ2-7, with no clear D. V shed 6 bases and J shed 3 bases, with 6 bases lying between them. The CDR3 runs to 10 residues. The germline gives CDR1 DFQATT, CDR2 SNEGSKA (reference sequence). The CDR3 nucleotides read TGCAGTGCAGTTTTCTACGAGCAGTACTTC. This translates into CSAVFYEQYF.

CDR3: CASSVWTGQETQYF. CDR3 in DNA: TGTGCCAGCAGCGTATGGACAGGCCAAGAGACCCAGTACTTC. This rearrangement joins TRBV12-3 or TRBV12-4 to TRBJ2-5; 7 bases line up with TRBD1. After removal of 6 bases from V and 1 base from J, the junction contained 5 bases not matched to a gene. The CDR3 length is 14 residues.

At least ten counts were recorded for this clonotype. The chain links TRBV2 to TRBJ2-3; no clear D. V was pared by 3 bases and J by 6 bases, with 10 bases between. This CDR3 has 13 amino acids. From germline, CDR1 is SNHLY and CDR2 FYNNEI. The CDR3 sequence is CASSEFGQDTQYF. As DNA, the CDR3 is TGTGCCAGCAGTGAGTTTGGGCAGGATACGCAGTATTTT.

This chain joins TRBV5-1 and TRBJ2-7; D gene unclear. This CDR3 has 12 amino acids. Trimming left V 2 bases short and J 3 bases short, with 6 bases between. From germline, CDR1 is SGHRS and CDR2 YFSETQ. Here the CDR3 reads CASSFGHYEQYF. The CDR3 DNA is TGCGCCAGCAGCTTCGGTCACTACGAGCAGTACTTC.

This clonotype was observed a few times. V is TRBV5-1 and J is TRBJ2-1, with D tentatively TRBD2 (6 bases). Trimming removed 0 bases from V and 3 bases from J, with 10 bases in between. CDR3 length equals 15 residues. Germline loops: CDR1 SGHRS, CDR2 YFSETQ. CDR3 loop: CASSLGGLGYNEQFF. CDR3 coding DNA: TGCGCCAGCAGCTTGGGGGGACTCGGCTACAATGAGCAGTTCTTC.

There are many counts of this clonotype. This chain links TRBV7-9 with TRBJ2-7; D possibly corresponds to TRBD1 (5 bases). Germline loops: CDR1 SEHNR, CDR2 FQNEAQ (reference sequence). Trimming stripped 5 bases from V and 7 bases from J, with 12 bases between. The CDR3 is 12 amino acids. The CDR3 loop is CASSPGQWEQYF. The DNA for the CDR3 is TGTGCCAGCAGCCCAGGACAATGGGAGCAGTACTTC.

This chain joins TRBV2 and TRBJ1-3; D may be TRBD1 (5 bases). The V gene's germline CDR1 is SNHLY and CDR2 FYNNEI. V dropped 3 bases and J dropped 0 bases, with 9 bases sitting between them. The CDR3 contains 15 residues. DNA of the CDR3: TGTGCCAGCAGTGAGGAAAGGGGCTCTGGAAACACCATATATTTT. This sequence encodes CASSEERGSGNTIYF.

The chain carries TRBV7-8 and TRBJ1-2, with D perhaps matching TRBD1 (6 bases). Germline V gene data show CDR1 as SGHVS and CDR2 as FQNEAQ. The CDR3 is 16 residues long. Trimming stripped 1 base from V and 6 bases from J, with 18 bases between. The chain's CDR3 is CASSLEVGRGRHGYTF. The CDR3 coding sequence is TGTGCCAGCAGCTTAGAAGTCGGCAGGGGACGGCATGGCTACACCTTC.

This rearrangement joins TRBV28 to TRBJ2-3; 9 nucleotides line up with TRBD2. J gave up 0 bases and V 4 bases, and 5 bases lay outside the gene matches. The CDR3 extends over 16 amino acids. Germline CDR1 and CDR2: MDHEN and SYDVKM. CDR3 nucleotides: TGTGCCAGCAGTTCCCAGCGGGGGGCTAGCACAGATACGCAGTATTTT. It translates to CASSSQRGASTDTQYF.

This clonotype was seen more than once but under ten times. The rearrangement joins TRBV6-1 to TRBJ1-6; D is ambiguous. CDR3 length: 14 residues. The ends were cut back, 6 bases at V and 9 bases at J, with 15 bases in the middle. Germline V gene lookup returns CDR1 MNHNS and CDR2 SASEGT. The CDR3, as DNA: TGTGCCAGCAGACCGGACTCTGAGGGTTCACCCCTCCACTTT. Its translation is CASRPDSEGSPLHF.

In its sample, this clonotype was seen many times. Here the CDR3 DNA reads TGTGCCATCAGTGAGCAACGACAGGGGAGCTATGGCTACACCTTC. This sequence encodes CAISEQRQGSYGYTF. J is TRBJ1-2 and V is TRBV10-3, with 8 positions matching TRBD1. The germline V gene encodes CDR1 ENHRY and CDR2 SYGVKD. J was trimmed by 4 bases and V by 2 bases; bases with no gene match: 6. This CDR3 is built from 15 residues.

This clonotype has only a few counts. The chain couples TRBV5-1 to TRBJ2-5; the D gene could be TRBD1 or TRBD2 (5 bases each). Germline V gene sequence: CDR1 SGHRS, CDR2 YFSETQ. V was trimmed by 4 bases and J by 4 bases, leaving 11 bases between them. The length of the CDR3 is 13 residues. CDR3 amino acids: CASSTVGRETQYF. Here the CDR3 DNA reads TGCGCCAGCAGCACGGTGGGACGAGAGACCCAGTACTTC.

This clonotype has only a few counts. V usage is TRBV29-1 and J usage is TRBJ2-3, with a possible D match to TRBD1 (6 bases). The germline CDR1 and CDR2 sequences are SQVTM and ANQGSEA. The V gene lost 6 bases and the J gene lost 2 bases, with 12 bases spanning the gap. The length of the CDR3 is 13 residues. CDR3 in amino acids: CSVQAGVTDTQYF. CDR3 coding DNA: TGCAGCGTCCAAGCAGGGGTCACAGATACGCAGTATTTT.

There are a few counts of this clonotype. This sequence joins TRBV6-1 and TRBJ2-4; 7 nucleotides agree with TRBD1. The CDR3 covers 14 residues. V dropped 4 bases and J dropped 6; count of bases not matched to a gene: 6. Germline loops: CDR1 MNHNS, CDR2 SASEGT. The CDR3 region is CASSAADRVNIQYF. DNA for the CDR3: TGTGCCAGCAGTGCCGCTGACAGGGTAAACATTCAGTACTTC.

The chain links TRBV20-1 to TRBJ2-7; TRBD2 matches at 15 bases. CDR3 length: 18 amino acids. V lost 6 bases and J lost 2; bases outside the gene matches: 14. Germline V gives CDR1 DFQATT, CDR2 SNEGSKA (reference sequence). The CDR3 region is CSATSGLAGGLRTYEQYF. The CDR3 DNA sequence: TGCAGTGCAACCTCGGGACTAGCGGGAGGCCTACGGACCTACGAGCAGTACTTC.

At least ten counts were recorded for this clonotype. The chain combines TRBV3-1 with TRBJ2-4; maybe TRBD1 (6 bases). Germline values: CDR1 LGHDT, CDR2 YNNKEL (reference sequence). This CDR3 is built from 15 residues. Deletions cut 2 bases from V and 6 bases from J, with 14 bases between. CDR3 DNA: TGTGCCAGCAGCCAACGGGGACAACCAGGAAACATTCAGTACTTC. This sequence encodes CASSQRGQPGNIQYF.

This clonotype has a count of ten or more. This chain joins TRBV12-3 or TRBV12-4 and TRBJ2-7; TRBD2 is a possible D gene (5 bases). The CDR3 covers 14 residues. Trimming removed 6 bases from V and 5 bases from J, with 17 bases in between. In nucleotides, the CDR3 is TGTGCCAGCAGCCGATGGGCCCCTAGCCACGAGCAGTACTTC. This sequence encodes CASSRWAPSHEQYF.

In this sample, this clonotype turned up a few times. V gene TRBV20-1 combines with J gene TRBJ2-3; 10 positions agree with TRBD2. Germline V CDR1 and CDR2: DFQATT, SNEGSKA (reference sequence). CDR3 length: 14 amino acids. V was pared by 5 bases and J by 4 bases, with 6 bases of the junction left unmatched. The DNA of the CDR3 is TGCAGTGCTGGGGTAGCGGGGGGTGCAGATACGCAGTATTTT. This gives the protein CSAGVAGGADTQYF.

This clonotype showed up just a few times. The V and J genes are TRBV20-1 and TRBJ2-1; no firm D call. CDR3 length: 11 residues. Trimming removed 7 bases from V and 6 bases from J, with 10 bases in between. Germline CDR1 reads DFQATT; CDR2 reads SNEGSKA (reference sequence). The CDR3 region has the DNA TGCAGTGTTTGGCGGATCAATGAGCAGTTCTTC. It translates to CSVWRINEQFF.

The chain links TRBV12-3 or TRBV12-4 to TRBJ2-3, with 7 bases matching TRBD1. The CDR3 totals 13 residues. The ends lost 8 bases at V and 2 bases at J; junction bases unmatched: 4. The CDR3 nucleotides read TGTGCCAGCTGCACAGGGGACACAGATACGCAGTATTTT. Its translation: CASCTGDTDTQYF.

The V call is TRBV6-5, the J call TRBJ2-5; no clear D. Germline CDR1 reads MNHEY; CDR2 reads SVGAGI. This CDR3 is built from 11 residues. Trimming pared 5 bases from V and 4 bases from J, leaving 5 bases between. For the CDR3, the DNA is TGTGCCAGCAGTACTTTAGAGACCCAGTACTTC. Its protein is CASSTLETQYF.

This clonotype was detected only a few times. This chain links TRBV4-2 with TRBJ2-1; 10 bases fit TRBD2. J was trimmed by 7 bases and V by 0 bases; bases with no gene match: 9. The CDR3 extends over 17 amino acids. Germline values: CDR1 LGHNA, CDR2 YNFKEQ. The CDR3 reads CASSQDLVASGSNEQFF. The CDR3 bases are TGTGCCAGCAGCCAAGATCTTGTGGCTAGCGGGAGTAATGAGCAGTTCTTC.

The J gene is TRBJ1-6, the V gene TRBV5-1; 7 positions match TRBD1. The germline V gene encodes CDR1 SGHRS and CDR2 YFSETQ. This CDR3 has 14 amino acids. With 4 bases clipped from V and 8 bases from J, the junction kept 6 bases outside the gene matches. The chain's CDR3 is CASSEQGKDSPLHF. The CDR3 DNA follows: TGCGCCAGCAGCGAACAGGGGAAAGATTCACCCCTCCACTTT.

The rearrangement uses TRBV3-1 and TRBJ2-5; D ambiguous. The CDR3 is made up of 13 amino acids. Per germline, CDR1 LGHDT and CDR2 YNNKEL (reference sequence). V was shortened by 0 bases and J by 5 bases, with 7 bases between the two germline ends. CDR3 amino acids: CASSQDRWETQYF. CDR3 nucleotides: TGTGCCAGCAGCCAAGATAGATGGGAGACCCAGTACTTC.

This chain connects TRBV6-5 to TRBJ1-6, with D maybe TRBD1 (5 bases). This CDR3 comprises 12 residues. Germline-derived CDR1 and CDR2 are MNHEY and SVGAGI. The V end was cut by 5 bases, the J end by 6 bases, with 5 bases between. The CDR3 bases are TGTGCCAGCAGTGGGGGTAATTCACCCCTCCACTTT. Translation gives CASSGGNSPLHF.